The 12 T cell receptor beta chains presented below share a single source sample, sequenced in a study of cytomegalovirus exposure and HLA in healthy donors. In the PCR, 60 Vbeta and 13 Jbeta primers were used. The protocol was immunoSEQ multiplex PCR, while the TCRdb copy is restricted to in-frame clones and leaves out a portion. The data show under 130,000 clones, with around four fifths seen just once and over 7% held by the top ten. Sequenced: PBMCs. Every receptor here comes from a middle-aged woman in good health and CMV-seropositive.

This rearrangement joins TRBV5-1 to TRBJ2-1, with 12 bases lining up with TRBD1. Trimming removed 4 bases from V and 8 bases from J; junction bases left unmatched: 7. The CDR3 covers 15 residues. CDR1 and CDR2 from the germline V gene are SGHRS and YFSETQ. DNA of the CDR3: TGCGCCAGCAGCCTCGGGACAGGGGGCGCGGATGAGCAGTTCTTC. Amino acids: CASSLGTGGADEQFF.

CDR3 sequence: CASSGGSYGYTF. The CDR3 nucleotides read TGTGCCAGCTCAGGAGGGTCCTATGGCTACACCTTC. The J gene is TRBJ1-2, the V gene TRBV6-5, with no clear D. This CDR3 spans 12 amino acids. CDR1 is MNHEY and CDR2 is SVGAGI in the germline V gene. V shed 8 bases and J shed 4 bases, with 11 bases lying between them.

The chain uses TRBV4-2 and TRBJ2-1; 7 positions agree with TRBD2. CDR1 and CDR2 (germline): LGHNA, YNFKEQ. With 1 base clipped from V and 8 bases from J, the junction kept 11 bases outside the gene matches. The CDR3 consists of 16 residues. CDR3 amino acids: CASSQVKRGGSDEQFF. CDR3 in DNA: TGTGCCAGCAGCCAAGTGAAGCGGGGTGGTAGCGATGAGCAGTTCTTC.

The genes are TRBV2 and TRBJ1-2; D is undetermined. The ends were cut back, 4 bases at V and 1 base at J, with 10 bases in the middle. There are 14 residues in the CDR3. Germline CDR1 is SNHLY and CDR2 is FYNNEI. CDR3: CASSVVQYNYGYTF. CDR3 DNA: TGTGCCAGCAGTGTTGTACAGTATAACTATGGCTACACCTTC.

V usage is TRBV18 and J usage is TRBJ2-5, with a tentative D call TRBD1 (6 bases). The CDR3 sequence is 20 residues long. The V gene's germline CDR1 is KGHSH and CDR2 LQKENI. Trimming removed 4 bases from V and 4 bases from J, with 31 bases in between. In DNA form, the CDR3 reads TGTGCCAGCTCACTCCAAAGCCTAACCGCTCTGGGGGCCGAGGGAGAGACCCAGTACTTC. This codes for CASSLQSLTALGAEGETQYF. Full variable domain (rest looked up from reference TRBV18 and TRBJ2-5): NAGVMQNPRHLVRRRGQEARLRCSPMKGHSHVYWYRQLPEEGLKFMVYLQKENIIDESGMPKERFSAEFPKEGPSILRIQQVVRGDSAAYFCASSLQSLTALGAEGETQYFGPGTRLLVL.

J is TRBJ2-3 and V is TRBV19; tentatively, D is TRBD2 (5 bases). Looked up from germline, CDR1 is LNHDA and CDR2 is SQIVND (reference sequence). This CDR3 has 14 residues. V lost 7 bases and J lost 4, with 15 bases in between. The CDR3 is CASTSSHSADTQYF. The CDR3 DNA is TGTGCCAGTACCTCTAGCCACAGCGCAGATACGCAGTATTTT.

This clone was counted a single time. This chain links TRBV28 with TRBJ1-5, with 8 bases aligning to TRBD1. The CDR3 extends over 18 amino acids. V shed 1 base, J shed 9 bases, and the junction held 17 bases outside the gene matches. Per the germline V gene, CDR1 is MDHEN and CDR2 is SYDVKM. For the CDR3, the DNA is TGTGCCAGCAGTTTATTCCCGGGACAGGCAACTCCCAGGTCGCCCCAGCATTTT. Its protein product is CASSLFPGQATPRSPQHF.

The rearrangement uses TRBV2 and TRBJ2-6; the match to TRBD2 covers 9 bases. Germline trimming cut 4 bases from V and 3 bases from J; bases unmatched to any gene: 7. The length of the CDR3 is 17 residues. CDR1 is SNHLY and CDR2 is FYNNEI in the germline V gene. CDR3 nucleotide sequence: TGTGCCAGCAGTGTGGGTAGCGGGAGATTTGGGGCCAACGTCCTGACTTTC. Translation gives CASSVGSGRFGANVLTF.

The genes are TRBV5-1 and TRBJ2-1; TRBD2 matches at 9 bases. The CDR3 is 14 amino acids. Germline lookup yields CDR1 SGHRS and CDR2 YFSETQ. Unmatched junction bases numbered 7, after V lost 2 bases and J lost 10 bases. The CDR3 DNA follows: TGCGCCAGCAGCTTAGTGCGGGAGGGCCAAGAGCAGTTCTTC. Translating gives CASSLVREGQEQFF.

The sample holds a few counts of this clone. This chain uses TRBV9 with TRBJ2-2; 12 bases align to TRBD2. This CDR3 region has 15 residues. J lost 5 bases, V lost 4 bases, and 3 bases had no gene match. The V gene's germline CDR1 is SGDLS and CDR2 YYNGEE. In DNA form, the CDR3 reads TGTGCCAGCAGCTTCGGACTAGCGGGGACCGGGGAGCTGTTTTTT. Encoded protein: CASSFGLAGTGELFF. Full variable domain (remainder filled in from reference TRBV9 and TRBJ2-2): DSGVTQTPKHLITATGQRVTLRCSPRSGDLSVYWYQQSLDQGLQFLIQYYNGEERAKGNILERFSAQQFPDLHSELNLSSLELGDSALYFCASSFGLAGTGELFFGEGSRLTVL.

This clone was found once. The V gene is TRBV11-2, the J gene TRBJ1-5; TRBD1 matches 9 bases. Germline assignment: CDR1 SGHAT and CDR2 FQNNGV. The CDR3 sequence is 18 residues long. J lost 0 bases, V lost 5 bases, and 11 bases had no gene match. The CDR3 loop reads CASSLGQGPLYSNQPQHF. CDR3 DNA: TGTGCCAGCAGCCTAGGACAGGGGCCCCTTTATAGCAATCAGCCCCAGCATTTT.

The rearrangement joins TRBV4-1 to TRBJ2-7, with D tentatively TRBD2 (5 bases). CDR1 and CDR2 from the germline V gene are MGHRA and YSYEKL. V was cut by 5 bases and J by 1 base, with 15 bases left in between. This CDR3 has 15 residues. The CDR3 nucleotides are TGCGCCAGCAGCTTGCTCGGGATCGATTCCTACGAGCAGTACTTC. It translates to CASSLLGIDSYEQYF.